The TCR beta chain under discussion was sequenced for a study of blood T cell repertoires in COVID-19. Germline CDR1 is SGHRS and CDR2 is YFSETQ. With V trimmed by 0 bases and J by 4 bases, 5 bases remained unmatched. CDR3 length equals 15 residues. Generated by immunoSEQ multiplex PCR, the TCRdb table keeps only in-frame clones and is missing some. The sample lists over 300,000 clones, 65% to 90% occurring once. This chain links TRBV5-1 with TRBJ2-3, with TRBD2 matching 7 bases. This receptor was taken from a human donor in a cohort sampled during active COVID-19. The material sequenced was peripheral blood. The CDR3 region has the DNA TGCGCCAGCAGCTTGGTGTTAGCGGGTTCAGATACGCAGTATTTT. Amino acid sequence: CASSLVLAGSDTQYF.